This TCR beta chain comes out of a study of OX40 agonist ivuxolimab in advanced cancers. Looking at the study overall: Ivuxolimab, which targeted the costimulatory receptor OX40 (CD134), was an agonistic, fully human IgG2 monoclonal antibody. Three dose-escalation patients achieved partial responses, one with hepatocellular carcinoma and two with cutaneous melanoma. Intravenous ivuxolimab was administered to patients every 2 weeks at six dose levels: 0.01, 0.1, 0.3, 1.5, 3 and 10 mg/kg. The paper covers the monotherapy dose-escalation part of the phase I ivuxolimab trial, which included N ≈ 57 patients. Patients were allowed to have had prior anti-PD-1, anti-PD-L1 or anti-CTLA-4 therapy, and 30% to 50% of the dose-escalation patients had previously received checkpoint inhibitors. Of the approximately 54 dose-escalation patients, hepatocellular carcinoma was present in around 19, melanoma in approximately 15, renal cell carcinoma in 9 and head and neck cancer in 9. In the dose-escalation cohort, around four fifths of patients were male, and the mean age was 60 years with a range of about 20 to 80. The point of sequencing TCRbeta in the periphery was to test whether ivuxolimab changed TCR sequence diversity and drove clonal T-cell expansion.

Concerning this clone itself: No antigen is known for it. No base-level quality is on record; no much larger clone is a single base apart.

General conclusions and limits of the study: Clonal expansion of both CD4+ and CD8+ blood T cells was observed from baseline to week 6 at doses 0.1 to 3.0 mg/kg. After ivuxolimab, CD8+ T cells had more expanded clones than CD4+ T cells on average. In partial responders in the 0.1-3.0 mg/kg groups, normalized peripheral clonal expansion was found to be among the lowest, especially among CD8+ T cells. Antigen specificity was not determined for the clonally expanded peripheral T cells. Low levels of normalized T-cell clonal expansion were also seen in some nonresponding patients.

The trial excluded patients who had a history of autoimmune disease or were on systemic immunosuppression. Peripheral blood for TCR sequencing was collected from all dose cohorts at baseline, on cycle 4 day 1, and on cycle 7 day 1. The samples were drawn from a first-in-human, open-label, multicenter phase I dose-escalation trial of ivuxolimab. Adults with locally advanced or metastatic melanoma, renal cell, hepatocellular, or head and neck squamous cell carcinoma were enrolled in the trial. Before TCR sequencing, CD4+ T cells and CD8+ T cells were sorted from peripheral blood as separate populations. To sequence the TCRbeta CDR3 region, genomic DNA was isolated from the sorted cells. The immunoSEQ Assay was used to sequence the TCRbeta CDR3 regions. Here the immuneACCESS table is served through TCRdb, limited to in-frame sequences with V and J called. Missing clones are a known gap in these copies; in checked studies unresolved V genes cover under half, and the rest lacks a known reason. Counted in this sample were some 70,000 clones; approximately 90% of them appeared once. The biggest ten clones account for around 1.1% of the sample.

Sequences SGHRS (CDR1) and YFSETQ (CDR2) are obtained from the germline V gene. From its cysteine to its phenylalanine, the CDR3 spans 16 amino acids. CDR3 DNA only is kept here, 48 bases in frame from base 1. Trimming accounts for 0 bases at V and 6 bases at J, while the number of junction bases matched to no gene is 4. Source: CD4+ or CD8+ T cells sorted from blood, taken in a trial of the OX40 agonist ivuxolimab. This sequence was found in an adult with an advanced solid tumor such as melanoma, head and neck, liver or kidney cancer. Recombination linked TRBV5-1 to TRBJ2-2; 11 nucleotides in the junction match TRBD1. The encoded CDR3 is CASSLGGQGAAGELFF. The sequenced DNA is TGCGCCAGCAGCTTGGGCGGACAGGGGGCGGCCGGGGAGCTGTTTTTT.